At least ten counts were recorded for the clone carrying this T cell receptor (beta chain). A TCRbeta library incorporating unique molecular identifiers was prepared. One entry per CDR3 protein results from TCRdb running MiXCR on the PCR reads. This table has 260,000 or so distinct CDR3 sequences, around 13% appearing once. Germline CDR1 and CDR2: LNHNV and YYDKDF (reference sequence). This CDR3 contains 13 residues. V lost 4 bases and J 5 bases, leaving 11 bases between the germline ends. The data belong to a study of T-cell reconstitution after alpha-beta-depleted transplantation in children. Source: PBMCs from the stem cell graft donor, taken from the stem cell graft. The rearrangement joins TRBV15 to TRBJ2-5, with D tentatively TRBD1 (7 bases). This receptor was identified in a human donor who donated a stem cell graft to a child with acute lymphoblastic leukemia. The CDR3 bases are TGTGCCACCAGCACAGGGGGGCTGGAGACCCAGTACTTC. This sequence encodes CATSTGGLETQYF.